This T cell receptor (beta chain) stems from a study of blood T cell repertoires in COVID-19. About the study: Specimens from acute and convalescent COVID-19 originated in the United States, Italy and Spain. Nucleic acid was either cDNA or gDNA, and it came from T cells, B-cell-depleted T cells, or PBMCs.

This clone showed up just a few times. Which cohort a participant joined came from the clinical history participants gave. TCRdb's copy holds only in-frame clones and misses some; the assay was immunoSEQ multiplex PCR. The data show fewer than 200,000 clones, around four fifths seen once. Germline V gene lookup returns CDR1 LGHNT and CDR2 FRNRAP. This CDR3 is built from 15 residues. Germline trimming cut 1 base from V and 3 bases from J; bases unmatched to any gene: 0. Sequenced: PBMCs or T cells enriched from blood (not recorded which). The chain employs TRBV12-5 and TRBJ2-2; TRBD1 matches 9 bases. This TCR came from a woman between 50 and 59 years old who had recovered from COVID-19. The CDR3 bases are TGTGCTAGTGGTTTGGGACAGGGGGACACCGGGGAGCTGTTTTTT. It specifies CASGLGQGDTGELFF.